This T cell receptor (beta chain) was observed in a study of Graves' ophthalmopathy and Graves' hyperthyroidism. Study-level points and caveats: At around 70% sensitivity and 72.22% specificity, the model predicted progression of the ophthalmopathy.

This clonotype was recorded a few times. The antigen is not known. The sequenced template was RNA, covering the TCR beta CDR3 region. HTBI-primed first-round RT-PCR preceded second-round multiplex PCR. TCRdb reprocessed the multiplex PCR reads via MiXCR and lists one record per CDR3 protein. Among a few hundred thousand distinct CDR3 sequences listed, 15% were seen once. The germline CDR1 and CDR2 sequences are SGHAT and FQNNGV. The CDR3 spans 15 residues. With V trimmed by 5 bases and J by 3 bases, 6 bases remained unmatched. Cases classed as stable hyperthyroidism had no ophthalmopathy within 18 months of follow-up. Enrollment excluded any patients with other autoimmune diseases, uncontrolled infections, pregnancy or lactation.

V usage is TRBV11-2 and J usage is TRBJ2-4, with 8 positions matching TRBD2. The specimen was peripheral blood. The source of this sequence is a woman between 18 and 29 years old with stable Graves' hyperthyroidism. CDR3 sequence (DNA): TGTGCCAGCAGCCCCTCGGGGGGGCGCAAAAACATTCAGTACTTC. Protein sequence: CASSPSGGRKNIQYF.